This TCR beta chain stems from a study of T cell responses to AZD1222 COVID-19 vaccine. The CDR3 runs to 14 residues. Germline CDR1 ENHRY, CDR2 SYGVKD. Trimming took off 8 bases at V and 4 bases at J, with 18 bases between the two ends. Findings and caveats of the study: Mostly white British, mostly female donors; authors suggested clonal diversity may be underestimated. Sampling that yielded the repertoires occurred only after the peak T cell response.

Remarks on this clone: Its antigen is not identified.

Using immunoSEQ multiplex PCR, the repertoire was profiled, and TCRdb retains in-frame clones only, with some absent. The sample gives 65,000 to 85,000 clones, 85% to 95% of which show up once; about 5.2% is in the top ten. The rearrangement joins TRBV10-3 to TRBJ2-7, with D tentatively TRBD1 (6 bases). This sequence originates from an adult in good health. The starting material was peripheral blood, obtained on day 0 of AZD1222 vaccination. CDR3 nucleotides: TGTGCCATCGGACGACAGGATGGGGCATACGAGCAGTACTTC. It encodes CAIGRQDGAYEQYF.